A single T cell receptor (beta chain) is shown here with its context. This record comes from a study of blood T cell repertoires in COVID-19. At the level of the study: Some COVID-19 samples were acute and others convalescent; all came from the United States, Italy and Spain.

In the authors' workflow: Estimation of nucleated cell counts was performed using reference gene primer amplification. TCRdb keeps only in-frame clones here, not all; method: immunoSEQ multiplex PCR. Clone size and V and J calls were adopted from that table, with D and trimming inferred from the DNA. The table shows fewer than 200,000 clones, with about 87% occurring only once. From germline, CDR1 is SGHNT and CDR2 YYREEE (reference sequence). The V end lost 5 bases, the J end lost 3 bases, and 5 bases lay between the germline ends. The CDR3 extends over 11 amino acids. The chain uses TRBV5-4 and TRBJ1-1; D unclear. This receptor was identified in a man aged 60 to 75 with acute or convalescent COVID-19. Source material: peripheral blood. The CDR3 DNA sequence: TGTGCCAGCAGGTATGACACTGAAGCTTTCTTT. This codes for CASRYDTEAFF.